This T cell receptor (beta chain) is from a study of shared clonotypes between healthy human individuals. Across the whole study: Aged 18 to 49, the donors were a couple of women and a few men. Each donor's CD4 naive and CD4 memory cells filled three plates apiece, CD8 naive two, and CD8 memory one.

About this clone itself: As yet, its antigen is unknown. The sample carries other DNA sequences with the same CDR3.

CD45RO negativity and positive selection for CCR7 defined naive CD8 cells, a population that excluded terminally differentiated effector memory CD45RA+ cells. Study results and limitations: For naive CD4 cells, approximately 4.8% of clonotypes were shared across a few donors. Some clonotypes were shared by all four sorted-subset donors, while others were not shared. The non-shared ones had lower generation probabilities than the shared ones.

Only in-frame clones appear in the TCRdb table, and some are missing; sequencing was by immunoSEQ multiplex PCR. The sample carries hundreds of thousands of clones, 95% to 96% recorded once. Looked up from germline, CDR1 is MGHRA and CDR2 is YSYEKL. The CDR3 runs 13 residues. Trimming removed 0 bases at V and 3 bases at J, with 6 bases between. The V call is TRBV4-1, the J call TRBJ2-7; D uncertain. This clonotype was obtained from a woman in her 30s in good health. Sequencing input: naive CD8+ T cells sorted from blood. CDR3 DNA: TGCGCCAGCAGCCAAGAAGGCAGCTACGAGCAGTACTTC. It encodes CASSQEGSYEQYF.